The 19 T cell receptor beta chains given below trace back to one sample, sequenced in a study of T cells in Graves' hyperthyroidism and ophthalmopathy. The TCR beta CDR3 regions underwent amplification using RNA transcripts as the source. A first-round RT-PCR of the TCR CDR3 used the HTBI primer set. TCRdb redid the calling of the multiplex PCR reads with MiXCR, one entry per CDR3 protein. The sample has a few hundred thousand distinct CDR3 sequences, 22% seen once. The specimen was blood. All receptors derive from a man under 40 with Graves' ophthalmopathy.

This clonotype has just a few counts. The V and J genes are TRBV20-1 and TRBJ2-1; D is unresolved. Germline loops: CDR1 DFQATT, CDR2 SNEGSKA (reference sequence). The CDR3 extends over 16 amino acids. Trimming cost V 6 bases and J 0 bases, with 18 bases left between them. DNA for the CDR3: TGCAGTGCCCCCCCCCTTAGGGTGAGCTCCTACAATGAGCAGTTCTTC. Amino acid sequence: CSAPPLRVSSYNEQFF.

The chain is built from TRBV6-5 and TRBJ2-7; possible D gene TRBD2, 6 bases. This CDR3 has 13 residues. V gave up 8 bases and J gave up 6 bases, with 17 bases separating them. In germline, CDR1 is MNHEY, CDR2 SVGAGI. The CDR3 sequence: CASSPLDYSEQYF. The DNA of the CDR3 is TGTGCCAGCTCACCACTGGACTACAGCGAGCAGTACTTC.

The chain links TRBV20-1 to TRBJ2-5; D uncertain. V lost 5 bases, J lost 5 bases, and 6 bases lay in between. Per germline, CDR1 DFQATT and CDR2 SNEGSKA (reference sequence). CDR3 length: 10 residues. CDR3 sequence (DNA): TGCAGTGCTGAAGCGGAGACCCAGTACTTC. This codes for CSAEAETQYF.

This clonotype was picked up a small number of times. V gene TRBV28 combines with J gene TRBJ2-2; D ambiguous. V was cut by 5 bases and J by 6 bases, with 4 bases left in between. The CDR3 sequence is 11 residues long. Germline V gives CDR1 MDHEN, CDR2 SYDVKM. The CDR3 region has the DNA TGTGCCAGCAGTATAGCCGGGGAGCTGTTTTTT. Protein sequence: CASSIAGELFF.

This clonotype occurred many times. The chain carries TRBV5-1 and TRBJ2-5; TRBD2 agrees at 8 bases. The CDR3 spans 15 residues. V lost 0 bases, J lost 2 bases, and 3 bases stayed unmatched. Germline-derived CDR1 and CDR2 are SGHRS and YFSETQ. The chain's CDR3 is CASSLVAGKQETQYF. The CDR3 coding sequence is TGCGCCAGCAGCTTGGTAGCGGGGAAACAAGAGACCCAGTACTTC.

This clonotype was seen at least ten times. The chain recombines TRBV2 with TRBJ2-7; D is unresolved. The CDR3 is made up of 13 amino acids. The germline gives CDR1 SNHLY, CDR2 FYNNEI. Deletions cut 2 bases from V and 1 base from J, with 6 bases between. The CDR3 DNA reads TGTGCCAGCAGTGAACGGCAGTCCTACGAGCAGTACTTC. This translates into CASSERQSYEQYF.

The J gene is TRBJ2-7, the V gene TRBV5-6; D ambiguous. The CDR3 length is 14 residues. Germline V gives CDR1 SGHDT, CDR2 YYEEEE. Trimming shortened V by 2 bases and J by 3 bases, and 12 bases separated the two germline ends. The DNA for the CDR3 is TGTGCCAGCAGCTTCCGATCCTCGTACTACGAGCAGTACTTC. The encoded protein is CASSFRSSYYEQYF.

Only a few counts were recorded for this clonotype. The chain recombines TRBV7-3 with TRBJ2-1; the D gene is possibly TRBD2 (5 bases). V was trimmed by 5 bases and J by 8 bases, leaving 13 bases between them. CDR1 is SGHTA, CDR2 FQGTGA, per germline. This CDR3 spans 13 amino acids. The CDR3 loop reads CASSPIEGDEQFF. CDR3 nucleotides: TGTGCCAGCAGCCCCATTGAGGGCGATGAGCAGTTCTTC. Full variable domain (outside the CDR3, taken from reference TRBV7-3 and TRBJ2-1): GAGVSQTPSNKVTEKGKYVELRCDPISGHTALYWYRQSLGQGPEFLIYFQGTGAADDSGLPNDRFFAVRPEGSVSTLKIQRTERGDSAVYLCASSPIEGDEQFFGPGTRLTVL.

This clonotype came up once. This chain connects TRBV7-2 to TRBJ2-7, with TRBD1 matching 11 bases. Per germline, CDR1 SGHTA and CDR2 FQGNSA. V lost 5 bases and J lost 7; bases outside the gene matches: 7. The CDR3 covers 14 residues. CDR3 residues: CASSPGTGGDEQYF. CDR3 DNA sequence: TGTGCCAGCAGCCCCGGGACAGGGGGTGATGAGCAGTACTTC.

The chain has TRBV28 and TRBJ1-5; possibly TRBD1 for D (5 bases). V gave up 5 bases and J gave up 0 bases, with 14 bases separating them. The CDR3 has 16 amino acids. Germline V gene sequence: CDR1 MDHEN, CDR2 SYDVKM. CDR3 DNA: TGTGCCAGCAGTCGTCCGGGACGCGCTAGCAATCAGCCCCAGCATTTT. This sequence encodes CASSRPGRASNQPQHF.

This clonotype was recorded many times. The V call is TRBV5-1, the J call TRBJ1-5, with unresolved D. The CDR3 has 15 amino acids. V gave up 0 bases and J gave up 0 bases, with 7 bases separating them. Germline CDR1 reads SGHRS; CDR2 reads YFSETQ. CDR3 sequence (DNA): TGCGCCAGCAGCTTGGAGGGATATAGCAATCAGCCCCAGCATTTT. Translation gives CASSLEGYSNQPQHF.

This clonotype was observed many times. V and J are TRBV2 and TRBJ1-5; 7 bases align to TRBD1. Germline lookup yields CDR1 SNHLY and CDR2 FYNNEI. V shed 6 bases and J 2 bases; nucleotides not matched to a gene: 7. This CDR3 is 15 amino acids long. This chain's CDR3 is CASSRQGGGNQPQHF. CDR3 DNA: TGTGCCAGCAGCAGACAGGGTGGAGGCAATCAGCCCCAGCATTTT.

The sample holds one count of this clonotype. A much bigger clone sits one base away, suggesting this may be a read error. This sequence joins TRBV28 and TRBJ1-2; D remains ambiguous. This CDR3 is built from 15 residues. Germline V CDR1 and CDR2: MDHEN, SYDVKM. CDR3 amino acids: CACSFSLRRPYGYTF. DNA of the CDR3: TGTGCCTGCAGTTTTAGCCTTCGGAGGCCTTATGGCTACACCTTC.

This clonotype was counted at least ten times. The chain links TRBV27 to TRBJ1-2; D call uncertain. With 2 bases removed from V and 4 bases from J, the gap between germline ends came to 14 bases. This CDR3 is 15 amino acids long. From germline, CDR1 is MNHEY and CDR2 SMNVEV (reference sequence). CDR3 sequence reads: CASSLMYGRSYGYTF. CDR3 in DNA: TGTGCCAGCAGTTTAATGTATGGACGGTCCTATGGCTACACCTTC.

This clonotype was observed many times. The J gene is TRBJ2-3, the V gene TRBV5-1; D call uncertain. The CDR3 is 15 residues long. Trimming took off 0 bases at V and 6 bases at J, with 14 bases between the two ends. The germline V gene has CDR1 SGHRS and CDR2 YFSETQ. The CDR3 sequence: CASSLGTAPADTQYF. As DNA, the CDR3 is TGCGCCAGCAGCTTGGGTACAGCTCCTGCTGATACGCAGTATTTT. The full variable domain, with the rest looked up from reference TRBV5-1 and TRBJ2-3, is KAGVTQTPRYLIKTRGQQVTLSCSPISGHRSVSWYQQTPGQGLQFLFEYFSETQRNKGNFPGRFSGRQFSNSRSEMNVSTLELGDSALYLCASSLGTAPADTQYFGPGTRLTVL.

This clonotype showed up just a few times. V is TRBV7-6 and J is TRBJ2-7; 12 nucleotides line up with TRBD1. There are 14 residues in the CDR3. V was clipped by 5 bases and J by 5 bases; unmatched bases: 4. Looked up from germline, CDR1 is SGHVS and CDR2 is FNYEAQ. CDR3 nucleotides: TGTGCCAGCAGCCTGGGACAGGGGGCGGACGAGCAGTACTTC. It specifies CASSLGQGADEQYF.

In regard to this clonotype: This may be a read error, as it is one base from a much larger clone. The chain carries TRBV3-1 and TRBJ2-7; D not certain. CDR1 is LGHDT, CDR2 YNNKEL, per germline (reference sequence). This CDR3 contains 13 residues. V gave up 4 bases and J gave up 6 bases, with 13 bases separating them. CDR3 sequence (DNA): TGTGCCAGCAGCCGACGGACGCGAGGCGAGCAGTACTTC. Its translation is CASSRRTRGEQYF.

The genes are TRBV6-1 and TRBJ1-5; 8 bases are shared with TRBD1. Germline V lookup: CDR1 MNHNS, CDR2 SASEGT. With 11 bases clipped from V and 7 bases from J, the junction kept 16 bases outside the gene matches. This CDR3 comprises 15 residues. The CDR3 is CAGAINPGGGQPQHF. CDR3 coding DNA: TGTGCCGGAGCTATAAATCCAGGGGGCGGCCAGCCCCAGCATTTT.

This clonotype was counted only a few times. This CDR3 reads CAWSVSLAENTGELFF. DNA of the CDR3: TGTGCCTGGAGTGTAAGCCTAGCGGAGAACACCGGGGAGCTGTTTTTT. This sequence joins TRBV30 and TRBJ2-2; 7 bases line up with TRBD2. CDR3 length: 16 residues. Germline values: CDR1 GTSNPN, CDR2 SVGIG (reference sequence). J was trimmed by 1 base and V by 0 bases; bases with no gene match: 5.